This entry features one T cell receptor beta chain sequence. Its target is not known. Inclusion required at least two post-ART and at least one pre-ART PBMC samples. This entry belongs to a study of long-term antiretroviral therapy in people with HIV. Study background: The oldest samples precede the 2015 immediate-ART recommendation by about a decade.

It was version v3.0 of the immunoSEQ assay that was run at survey level. Per-sample sequencing targets were about 35,000-50,000 T-cell genomes. Data came from immunoSEQ multiplex PCR; TCRdb stores just in-frame clones and leaves some out. Seen here are 34,000 or so clones, around 84% observed once, and the top ten hold about 4.8%. Germline V gives CDR1 KGHSH, CDR2 LQKENI. The CDR3 has 15 amino acids. The V gene lost 6 bases and the J gene lost 4 bases, with 16 bases spanning the gap. Whole-study findings and limits: Once patients were on ART, diversity went higher but still fell short of transplant donor controls.

V is TRBV18 and J is TRBJ2-1; D is ambiguous. Sequenced material: unsorted PBMCs, taken approximately 2.9 years before starting antiretroviral therapy. This TCR derives from a woman younger than 45 with HIV. CDR3 region: CASSLRRPPYNEQFF. The CDR3, as DNA: TGTGCCAGCTCTCTTAGGAGACCACCTTACAATGAGCAGTTCTTC.